The TCR beta chain under discussion was sequenced for a study of shared clonotypes between healthy human individuals. Profiled with immunoSEQ multiplex PCR; TCRdb holds only in-frame clones, not every one. The table records some 2,100,000 clones, nearly 97% of them present only once. The sample was naive CD4+ T cells sorted from blood. Subset reported: CD45RA+ positively selected. The sequence came from a young man in good health.

The CDR3 here is CASSQTFESSYNEQFF. CDR3 bases: TGCGCCAGCAGCCAAACTTTCGAGAGCTCCTACAATGAGCAGTTCTTC. The V call is TRBV4-1, the J call TRBJ2-1; D unclear. This CDR3 region has 16 residues. V lost 2 bases to trimming and J lost 0 bases, with 11 bases between them. Per the germline V gene, CDR1 is MGHRA and CDR2 is YSYEKL.